This T cell receptor (beta chain) was retrieved from a study of blood T cell repertoires in COVID-19. The CDR3 is 15 residues long. Germline V lookup: CDR1 SGHRS, CDR2 YFSETQ. The germline V and J ends were trimmed by 0 bases and 2 bases, with 12 bases remaining between them. Sequencing was performed with immunoSEQ multiplex PCR; in TCRdb, only in-frame clones are kept and a portion is missing. The top ten hold roughly 2.9% of the sample, which has approximately 250,000 clones, 85% to 95% seen once. The chain recombines TRBV5-1 with TRBJ2-7; perhaps TRBD1 as D (7 bases). The clonotype comes from a middle-aged man who had been exposed to COVID-19. The specimen was PBMCs or T cells enriched from blood (not recorded which). The CDR3 sequence: CASSLVSRGAYEQYF. In DNA, the CDR3 is TGCGCCAGCAGCTTGGTTTCCAGGGGGGCCTACGAGCAGTACTTC.